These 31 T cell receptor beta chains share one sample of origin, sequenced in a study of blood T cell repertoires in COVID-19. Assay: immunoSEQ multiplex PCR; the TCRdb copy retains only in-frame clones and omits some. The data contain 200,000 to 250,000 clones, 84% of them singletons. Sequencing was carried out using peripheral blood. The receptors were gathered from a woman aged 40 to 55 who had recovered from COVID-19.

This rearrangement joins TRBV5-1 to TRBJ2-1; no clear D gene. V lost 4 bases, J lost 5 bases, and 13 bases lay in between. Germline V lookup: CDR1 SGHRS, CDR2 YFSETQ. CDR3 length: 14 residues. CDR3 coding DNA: TGCGCCAGCAGCCCCGGCCAGGCCCACAATGAGCAGTTCTTC. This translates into CASSPGQAHNEQFF.

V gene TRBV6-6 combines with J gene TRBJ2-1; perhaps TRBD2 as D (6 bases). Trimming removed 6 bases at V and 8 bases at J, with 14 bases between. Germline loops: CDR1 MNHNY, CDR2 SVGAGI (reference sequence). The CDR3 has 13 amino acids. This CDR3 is CASRAGGFDEQFF. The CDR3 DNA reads TGTGCCAGCAGGGCAGGAGGGTTCGATGAGCAGTTCTTC.

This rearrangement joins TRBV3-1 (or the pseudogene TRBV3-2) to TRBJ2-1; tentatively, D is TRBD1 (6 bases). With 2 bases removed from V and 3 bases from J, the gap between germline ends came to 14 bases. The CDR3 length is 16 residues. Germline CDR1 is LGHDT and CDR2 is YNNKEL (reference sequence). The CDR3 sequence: CASSQYYRDFYNEQFF. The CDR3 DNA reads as TGTGCCAGCAGCCAATACTACAGGGATTTCTACAATGAGCAGTTCTTC.

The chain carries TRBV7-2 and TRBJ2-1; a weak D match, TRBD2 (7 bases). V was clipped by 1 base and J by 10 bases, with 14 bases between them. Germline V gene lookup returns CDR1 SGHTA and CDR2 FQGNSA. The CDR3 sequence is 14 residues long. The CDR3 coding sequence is TGTGCCAGCAGCTTAGGAGGGGGGGCTCGGGAGCAGTTCTTC. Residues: CASSLGGGAREQFF.

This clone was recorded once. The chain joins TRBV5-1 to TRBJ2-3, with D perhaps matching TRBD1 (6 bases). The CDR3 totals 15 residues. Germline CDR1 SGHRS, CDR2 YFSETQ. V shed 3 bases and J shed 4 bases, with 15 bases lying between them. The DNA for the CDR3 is TGCGCCAGCAGCTCGACAGGAGGAGTTCCAGATACGCAGTATTTT. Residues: CASSSTGGVPDTQYF. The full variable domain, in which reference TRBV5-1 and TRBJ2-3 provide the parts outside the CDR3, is KAGVTQTPRYLIKTRGQQVTLSCSPISGHRSVSWYQQTPGQGLQFLFEYFSETQRNKGNFPGRFSGRQFSNSRSEMNVSTLELGDSALYLCASSSTGGVPDTQYFGPGTRLTVL.

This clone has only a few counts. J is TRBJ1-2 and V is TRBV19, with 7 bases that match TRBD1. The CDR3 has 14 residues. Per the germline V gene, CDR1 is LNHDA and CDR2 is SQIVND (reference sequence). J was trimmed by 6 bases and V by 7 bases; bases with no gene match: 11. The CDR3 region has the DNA TGTGCCAGTACTCTACTCGGGAGGGGGCATGGCTACACCTTC. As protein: CASTLLGRGHGYTF.

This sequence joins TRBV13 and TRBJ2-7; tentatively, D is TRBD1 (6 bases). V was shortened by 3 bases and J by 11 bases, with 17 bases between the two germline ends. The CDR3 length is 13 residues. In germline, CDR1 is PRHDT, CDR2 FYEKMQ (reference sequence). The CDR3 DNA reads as TGTGCCAGCAGCTTTGTCCCGGGACAACTCAAGTACTTC. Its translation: CASSFVPGQLKYF.

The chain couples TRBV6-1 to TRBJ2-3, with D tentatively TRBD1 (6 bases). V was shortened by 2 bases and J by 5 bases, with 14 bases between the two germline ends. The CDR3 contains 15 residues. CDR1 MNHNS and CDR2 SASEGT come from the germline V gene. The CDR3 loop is CASSETMDRQDTQYF. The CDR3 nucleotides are TGTGCCAGCAGTGAAACAATGGACAGACAAGATACGCAGTATTTT.

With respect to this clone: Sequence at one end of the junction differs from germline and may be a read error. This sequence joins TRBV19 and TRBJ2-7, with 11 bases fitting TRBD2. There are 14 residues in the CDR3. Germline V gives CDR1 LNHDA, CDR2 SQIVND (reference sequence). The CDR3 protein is CASRIAGGNYEQYF. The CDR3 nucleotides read TGTGCCAGTAGGATAGCGGGGGGGAACTACGAGCAGTACTTC. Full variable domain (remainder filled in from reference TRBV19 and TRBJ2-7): DGGITQSPKYLFRKEGQNVTLSCEQNLNHDAMYWYRQDPGQGLRLIYYSQIVNDFQKGDIAEGYSVSREKKESFPLTVTSAQKNPTAFYLCASRIAGGNYEQYFGPGTRLTVT.

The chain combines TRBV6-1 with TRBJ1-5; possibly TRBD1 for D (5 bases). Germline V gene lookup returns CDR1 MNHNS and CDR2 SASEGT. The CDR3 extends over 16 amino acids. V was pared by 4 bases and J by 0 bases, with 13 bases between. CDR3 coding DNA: TGTGCCAGCAGTGGACAGAGACCTTATAGCAATCAGCCCCAGCATTTT. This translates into CASSGQRPYSNQPQHF.

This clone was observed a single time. The CDR3 coding sequence is TGTGCCAGCAGCTTTAGCGGGGGGACCCTTCAAGAGACCCAGTACTTC. Translating it yields CASSFSGGTLQETQYF. This sequence joins TRBV7-9 and TRBJ2-5, with 10 bases that match TRBD2. CDR3 size: 16 residues. Germline CDR1 reads SEHNR; CDR2 reads FQNEAQ (reference sequence). V lost 3 bases, J lost 2 bases, and 6 bases stayed unmatched.

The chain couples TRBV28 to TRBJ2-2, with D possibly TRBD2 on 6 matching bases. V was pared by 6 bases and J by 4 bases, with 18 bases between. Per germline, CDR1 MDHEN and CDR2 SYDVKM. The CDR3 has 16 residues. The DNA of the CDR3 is TGTGCCAGCAGATCTGGAGGGGTCGGATCCACCGGGGAGCTGTTTTTT. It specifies CASRSGGVGSTGELFF.

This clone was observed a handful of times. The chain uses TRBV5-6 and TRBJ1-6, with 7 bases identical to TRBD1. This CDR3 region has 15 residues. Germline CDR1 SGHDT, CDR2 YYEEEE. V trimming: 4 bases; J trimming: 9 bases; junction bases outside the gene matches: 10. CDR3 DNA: TGTGCCAGCAGCCTAGAGACAGGGCTTCTTTCACCCCTCCACTTT. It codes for CASSLETGLLSPLHF.

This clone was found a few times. CDR3 amino acids: CASRKNYGYTF. CDR3 nucleotides: TGTGCCAGCAGAAAGAACTATGGCTACACCTTC. The chain recombines TRBV19 with TRBJ1-2; no clear D. V lost 9 bases to trimming and J lost 2 bases, with 7 bases between them. Germline CDR1 reads LNHDA; CDR2 reads SQIVND (reference sequence). CDR3 length: 11 amino acids.

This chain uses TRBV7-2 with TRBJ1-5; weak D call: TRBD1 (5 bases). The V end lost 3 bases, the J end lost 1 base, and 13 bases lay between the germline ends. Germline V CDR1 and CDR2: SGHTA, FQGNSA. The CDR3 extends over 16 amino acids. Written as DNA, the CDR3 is TGTGCCAGCAGCTTTTTTTTAGGGGTAAGCAATCAGCCCCAGCATTTT. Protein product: CASSFFLGVSNQPQHF.

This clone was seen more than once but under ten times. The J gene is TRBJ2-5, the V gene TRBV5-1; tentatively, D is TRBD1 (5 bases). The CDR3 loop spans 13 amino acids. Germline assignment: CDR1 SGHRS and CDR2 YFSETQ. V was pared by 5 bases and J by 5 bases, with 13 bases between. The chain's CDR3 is CASREGAWETQYF. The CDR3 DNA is TGCGCCAGCAGAGAAGGGGCTTGGGAGACCCAGTACTTC. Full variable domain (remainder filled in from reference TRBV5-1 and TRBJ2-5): KAGVTQTPRYLIKTRGQQVTLSCSPISGHRSVSWYQQTPGQGLQFLFEYFSETQRNKGNFPGRFSGRQFSNSRSEMNVSTLELGDSALYLCASREGAWETQYFGPGTRLLVL.

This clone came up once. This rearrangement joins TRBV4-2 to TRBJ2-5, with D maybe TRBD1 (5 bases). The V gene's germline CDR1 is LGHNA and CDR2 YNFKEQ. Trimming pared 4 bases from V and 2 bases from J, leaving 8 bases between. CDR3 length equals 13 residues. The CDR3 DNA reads TGTGCCAGCAGCCCGACAGTACAAGAGACCCAGTACTTC. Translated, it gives CASSPTVQETQYF.

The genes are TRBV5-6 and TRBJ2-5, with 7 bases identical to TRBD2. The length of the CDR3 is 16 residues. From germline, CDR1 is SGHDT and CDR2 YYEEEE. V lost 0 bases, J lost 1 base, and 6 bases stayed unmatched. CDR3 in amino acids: CASSLVLRGIQETQYF. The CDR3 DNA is TGTGCCAGCAGCTTGGTTCTGCGGGGGATCCAAGAGACCCAGTACTTC.

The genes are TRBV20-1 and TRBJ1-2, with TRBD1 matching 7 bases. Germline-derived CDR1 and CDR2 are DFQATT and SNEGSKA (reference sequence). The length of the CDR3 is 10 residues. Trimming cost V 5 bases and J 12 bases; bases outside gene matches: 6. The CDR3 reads CSARDSANTF. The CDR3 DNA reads TGCAGTGCTCGGGACAGTGCTAACACCTTC.

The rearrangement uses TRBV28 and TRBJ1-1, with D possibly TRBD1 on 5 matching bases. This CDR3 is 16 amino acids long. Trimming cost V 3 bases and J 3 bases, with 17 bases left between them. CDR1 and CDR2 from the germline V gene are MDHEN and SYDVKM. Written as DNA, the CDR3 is TGTGCCAGCAGTTTGGCGTGGAATGGGGCGGACACTGAAGCTTTCTTT. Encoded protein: CASSLAWNGADTEAFF.

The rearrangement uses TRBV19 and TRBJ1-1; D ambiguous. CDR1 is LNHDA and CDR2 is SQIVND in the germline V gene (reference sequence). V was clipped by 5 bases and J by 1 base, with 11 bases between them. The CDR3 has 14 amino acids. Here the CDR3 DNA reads TGTGCCAGTAGTGTGGAGGGCCGGAACACTGAAGCTTTCTTT. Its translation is CASSVEGRNTEAFF.

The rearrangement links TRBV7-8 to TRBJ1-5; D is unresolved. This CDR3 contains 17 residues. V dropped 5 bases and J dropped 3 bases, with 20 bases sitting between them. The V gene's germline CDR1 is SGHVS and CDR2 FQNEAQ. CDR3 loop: CASSGQFSDIHNQPQHF. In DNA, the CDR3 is TGTGCCAGCAGCGGGCAATTTTCTGACATCCACAATCAGCCCCAGCATTTT. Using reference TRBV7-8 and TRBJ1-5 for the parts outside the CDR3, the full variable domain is GAGVSQSPRYKVAKRGQDVALRCDPISGHVSLFWYQQALGQGPEFLTYFQNEAQLDKSGLPSDRFFAERPEGSVSTLKIQRTQQEDSAVYLCASSGQFSDIHNQPQHFGDGTRLSIL.

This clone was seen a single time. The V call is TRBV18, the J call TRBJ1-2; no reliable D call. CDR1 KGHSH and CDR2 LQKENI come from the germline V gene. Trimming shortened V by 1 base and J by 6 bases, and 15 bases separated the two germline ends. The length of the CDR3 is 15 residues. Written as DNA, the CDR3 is TGTGCCAGCTCACCACTATCGACCGGGGAGAATGGCTACACCTTC. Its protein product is CASSPLSTGENGYTF.

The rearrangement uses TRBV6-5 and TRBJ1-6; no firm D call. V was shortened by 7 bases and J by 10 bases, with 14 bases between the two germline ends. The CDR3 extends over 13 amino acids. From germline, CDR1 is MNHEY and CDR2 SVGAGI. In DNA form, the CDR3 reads TGTGCCAGCAATAAGGAACCGGGGTCACCCCTCCACTTT. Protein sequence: CASNKEPGSPLHF.

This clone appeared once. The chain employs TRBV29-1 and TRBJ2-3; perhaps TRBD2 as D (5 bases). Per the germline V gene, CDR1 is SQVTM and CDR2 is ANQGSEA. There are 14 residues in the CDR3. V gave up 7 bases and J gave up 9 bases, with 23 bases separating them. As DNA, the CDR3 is TGCAGCGGAACCCGGACTGGGCCTCCGAGAACGCAGTATTTT. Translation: CSGTRTGPPRTQYF.

CDR3: CASSERPGGSVDTQYF. CDR3 sequence (DNA): TGTGCCAGCAGTGAACGGCCAGGGGGTTCGGTAGATACGCAGTATTTT. This chain connects TRBV6-1 to TRBJ2-3, with 7 bases fitting TRBD1. CDR1 and CDR2 (germline): MNHNS, SASEGT. The CDR3 is 16 amino acids. V gave up 2 bases and J gave up 5 bases; unmatched junction bases: 10.

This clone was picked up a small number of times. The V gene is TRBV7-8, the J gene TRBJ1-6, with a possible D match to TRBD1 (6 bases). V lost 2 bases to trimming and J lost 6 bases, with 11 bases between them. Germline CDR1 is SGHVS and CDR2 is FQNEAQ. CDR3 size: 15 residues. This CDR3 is CASSLSAGANSPLHF. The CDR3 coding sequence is TGTGCCAGCAGCTTAAGCGCAGGGGCTAATTCACCCCTCCACTTT. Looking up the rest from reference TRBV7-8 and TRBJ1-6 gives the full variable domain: GAGVSQSPRYKVAKRGQDVALRCDPISGHVSLFWYQQALGQGPEFLTYFQNEAQLDKSGLPSDRFFAERPEGSVSTLKIQRTQQEDSAVYLCASSLSAGANSPLHFGNGTRLTVT.

CDR3 sequence (DNA): TGTGCCAGCAGCGATGGACAGCCCTCACCCCTCCACTTT. It specifies CASSDGQPSPLHF. This rearrangement joins TRBV7-8 to TRBJ1-6, with D possibly being TRBD1 (6 bases). There are 13 residues in the CDR3. Trimming shortened V by 5 bases and J by 10 bases, and 12 bases separated the two germline ends. Germline CDR1 reads SGHVS; CDR2 reads FQNEAQ.

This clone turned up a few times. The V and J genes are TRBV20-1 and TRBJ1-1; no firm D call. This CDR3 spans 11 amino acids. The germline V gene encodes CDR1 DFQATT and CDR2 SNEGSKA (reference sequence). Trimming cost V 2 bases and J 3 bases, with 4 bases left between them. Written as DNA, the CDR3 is TGCAGTGCTAGACCCTACACTGAAGCTTTCTTT. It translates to CSARPYTEAFF.

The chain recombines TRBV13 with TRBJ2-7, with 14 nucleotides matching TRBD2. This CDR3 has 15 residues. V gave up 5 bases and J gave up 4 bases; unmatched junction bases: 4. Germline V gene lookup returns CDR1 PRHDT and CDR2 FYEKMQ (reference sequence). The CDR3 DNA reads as TGTGCCAGCAGCGTTAGGACTAGCGGGGGGTACGAGCAGTACTTC. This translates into CASSVRTSGGYEQYF. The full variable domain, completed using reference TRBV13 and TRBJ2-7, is AAGVIQSPRHLIKEKRETATLKCYPIPRHDTVYWYQQGPGQDPQFLISFYEKMQSDKGSIPDRFSAQQFSDYHSELNMSSLELGDSALYFCASSVRTSGGYEQYFGPGTRLTVT.

The CDR3 sequence: CASSQGQEDSPLHF. Written as DNA, the CDR3 is TGCGCCAGCAGCCAAGGACAGGAGGATTCACCCCTCCACTTT. The rearrangement links TRBV4-1 to TRBJ1-6; D may be TRBD1 (6 bases). Trimming shortened V by 1 base and J by 8 bases, and 9 bases separated the two germline ends. The CDR3 runs 14 residues. CDR1 MGHRA and CDR2 YSYEKL come from the germline V gene.